The rows below give T cell receptor beta chains drawn from one sample of a study of blood T cell repertoires in COVID-19. Data came from immunoSEQ multiplex PCR; TCRdb stores just in-frame clones and leaves some out. The sample shows around 160,000 clones, roughly 89% of them seen only once. The source material was PBMCs or T cells enriched from blood (not recorded which). These receptors came from a woman aged 45-65 years who had been exposed to COVID-19. Each CDR3 is given with its conserved first and last residue. A D gene is named only where the DNA matches it firmly. A row's size may be missing; if present it is once, few, many or a size class.

v_gene: TRBV19
j_gene: TRBJ1-1
abundance: .
d_gene: .
CDR3aa: CASSNWVRRRGNTEAFF
CDR3nt: TGTGCCAGTAGTAACTGGGTGCGTCGGAGAGGGAACACTGAAGCTTTCTTT

v_gene: TRBV6-1
j_gene: TRBJ2-2
abundance: .
d_gene: TRBD2
CDR3aa: CASSEGGVAGASGELFF
CDR3nt: TGTGCCAGCAGTGAAGGTGGGGTAGCGGGAGCCTCCGGGGAGCTGTTTTTT

v_gene: TRBV9
j_gene: TRBJ2-7
abundance: .
d_gene: TRBD2
CDR3aa: CASSVDATSSYEQYF
CDR3nt: TGTGCCAGCAGCGTAGATGCGACTAGCAGCTACGAGCAGTACTTC

v_gene: TRBV4-2
j_gene: TRBJ2-5
abundance: .
d_gene: TRBD2
CDR3aa: CASSLLAGAGETQYF
CDR3nt: TGTGCCAGCAGCCTACTAGCGGGGGCGGGGGAGACCCAGTACTTC

v_gene: TRBV29-1
j_gene: TRBJ2-5
abundance: .
d_gene: TRBD1
CDR3aa: CSVEQGAYQETQYF
CDR3nt: TGCAGCGTTGAACAGGGGGCTTACCAAGAGACCCAGTACTTC

v_gene: TRBV4-3
j_gene: TRBJ1-2
abundance: .
d_gene: TRBD1
CDR3aa: CASSPKQGGYGYTF
CDR3nt: TGCGCCAGCAGCCCGAAACAGGGGGGCTATGGCTACACCTTC

v_gene: TRBV19
j_gene: TRBJ1-2
abundance: .
d_gene: .
CDR3aa: CASSNPGAVYGYTF
CDR3nt: TGTGCCAGTAGTAATCCAGGGGCTGTCTATGGCTACACCTTC

v_gene: TRBV9
j_gene: TRBJ1-5
abundance: .
d_gene: .
CDR3aa: CASSNSNQPQHF
CDR3nt: TGTGCCAGCAGTAATAGCAATCAGCCCCAGCATTTT

v_gene: TRBV2
j_gene: TRBJ2-5
abundance: few
d_gene: .
CDR3aa: CASGGLAEETQYF
CDR3nt: TGTGCCAGCGGAGGTTTAGCCGAAGAGACCCAGTACTTC

v_gene: TRBV29-1
j_gene: TRBJ1-4
abundance: few
d_gene: .
CDR3aa: CSVEERTTGGGRLFF
CDR3nt: TGCAGCGTTGAAGAGCGTACTACCGGTGGAGGAAGACTGTTTTTT

v_gene: TRBV9
j_gene: TRBJ2-1
abundance: once
d_gene: TRBD2
CDR3aa: CASSVEGLAGNEQFF
CDR3nt: TGTGCCAGCAGCGTAGAGGGACTAGCGGGGAATGAGCAGTTCTTC

v_gene: TRBV30
j_gene: TRBJ2-2
abundance: .
d_gene: TRBD1
CDR3aa: CAGDRVGNTGELFF
CDR3nt: TGTGCCGGTGACAGGGTGGGGAACACCGGGGAGCTGTTTTTT

v_gene: TRBV7-9
j_gene: TRBJ2-7
abundance: .
d_gene: .
CDR3aa: CASSLFSRGPTYEQYF
CDR3nt: TGTGCCAGCAGCTTATTTTCTAGGGGCCCAACCTACGAGCAGTACTTC

v_gene: TRBV3-1/TRBV3-2
j_gene: TRBJ1-5
abundance: .
d_gene: .
CDR3aa: CASSQLLQGPNQPQHF
CDR3nt: TGTGCCAGCAGCCAACTTCTACAGGGACCTAATCAGCCCCAGCATTTT